This T cell receptor (beta chain) comes out of a study of shared clonotypes between healthy human individuals. About the research overall: A donor's plate count was three for CD4 naive and three for CD4 memory; CD8 naive had two and CD8 memory one.

General study findings and limits: Having only a few donors restricted how much genetic and exposure-history diversity was captured. Shared clonotypes across all four donors exceeded non-shared ones in generation probability.

The CDR3 has 17 residues. Trimming left V 3 bases short and J 3 bases short, with 19 bases between. The germline CDR1 and CDR2 sequences are KGHSH and LQKENI. On this clone: Its antigen is currently unknown.

Repertoires were generated with immunoSEQ multiplex PCR, while TCRdb's copy carries only in-frame clones and drops some. The repertoire holds roughly 1,500,000 clones, with approximately 98% as singletons. Sequenced sample: naive CD4+ T cells sorted from blood. This sample's subset: CD45RA+ positively selected. The rearrangement links TRBV18 to TRBJ2-3; D unresolved. The TCR comes from a man aged 25-45 years in good health. Here the CDR3 reads CASSPLRRGYNTDTQYF. The CDR3 DNA follows: TGTGCCAGCTCACCCCTGCGGCGAGGCTACAATACAGATACGCAGTATTTT.